Included here is one T cell receptor (beta chain) sequence, with context. Which antigen it targets is not known. Nothing much larger sits one base from this clone, and base qualities are not available. The junction carries 20 bases between V and J, which are trimmed by 4 bases and 8 bases respectively. According to the germline V gene (reference sequence), CDR1 reads LNHNV and CDR2 reads YYDKDF. Inclusive of the bounding cysteine and phenylalanine, the CDR3 is 15 residues long. The kept DNA is CDR3 alone, 45 bases in frame from the first base. The data were obtained in a study of blood T cells in healthy people across ages (dated by TCRdb to the mid-2010s). Regarding the complete study: Template switching captured roughly one uniquely barcoded TCR beta cDNA molecule per two T cells in model experiments. Using deep sequencing normalized with unique cDNA molecular identifiers, the study measured how TCR beta repertoire diversity changes with age. Donors were grouped into four age groups: young (average roughly 15 years), middle-aged (less than 40), aged (around 56) and long-lived (around 80). To avoid experimental bias, donors of different ages were spread randomly across the sequencing lanes. Using the same blood draw, the study looked at two additional independent replicas of 1 million unique cDNA reads for two donors, one aged 18 to 30 and the other aged 80 or older. General conclusions and limits of the study: Total diversity estimates from one million sequenced T cells were considered lower bounds and underestimates. As age increased, observed TCR beta diversity per million T cells dropped in a roughly linear way, and a significant reduction was already evident by age 40. The long-lived group showed more naive CD4+ T cells, fewer expanded clones and increased TCR diversity than the aged group, suggesting age selection. A strong correlation was found between observed TCR beta diversity and the percentage of naive T cells measured by flow cytometry. Because profiling used bulk unsorted PBMCs, naive and antigen-experienced compartments could not be compared conclusively. Donor CMV infection status was unknown, potentially confounding age-related changes in expanded clonotypes.

Systemically healthy Caucasian individuals from Russia, 39 in total and aged roughly 6 to 95 years, were included as donors. Each donor gave 8.5 to 10 milliliters of peripheral blood, collected into EDTA-treated Vacutainer tubes. Ficoll-Paque density-gradient centrifugation was used to isolate PBMCs, with at least 6 million per sample. Total RNA was extracted from PBMCs with Trizol reagent, with at least 6 micrograms obtained per sample. For every donor, flow cytometry on a PBMC aliquot measured the percentage of naive CD45RAhigh/CD27high T cells. The library was obtained by 5' RACE. These reads were obtained on an Illumina HiSeq 2500. The second PCR ran for about 6 to 12 cycles and used a J-beta primer mix along with a sample-barcoded 5' primer. Each TCR beta cDNA molecule received a unique molecular identifier from a template-switch 5' adaptor carrying 12 random nucleotides. Each sample yielded at least 3 million CDR3-containing paired-end reads. All of the RNA was converted into first-strand cDNA using the Mint cDNA synthesis kit, with a TRBC-specific oligonucleotide serving as the primer. Following uracil-DNA glycosylase treatment, all cDNA underwent a first 18-cycle PCR with the universal primers M1SS and BC2_uni_R. The authors processed their data as follows. For normalization, 1 million high-quality reads, each with a distinct molecular identifier, were randomly selected from each sample. Instead of being binned into consensus sequences, reads with shared molecular identifiers were discarded. MiTCR, with a Q25 quality threshold and the strictest error-elimination algorithm, was used for CDR3 identification, clonotype clustering and error correction. A nonparametric unseen species model with Euler transformation was used to estimate lower-bound total TCR beta diversity. TCRdb reworked the public reads: Q25 trimming with fastp, MiXCR clone assembly, productive beta chains retained. Each CDR3 protein appears once, grouped with its most common genes and DNA. The authors' filters were not applied to this entry. Present in this sample are roughly 800,000 distinct CDR3 sequences, 58% of which were seen just once. Together, the top ten hold approximately 23% of the sample.

What was sequenced was blood. The sequence joins TRBV15 to TRBJ1-2, with the D gene call left open. The receptor comes from a man younger than 45 in good health. The DNA reads TGTGCCACCAGCACCTCGTTTCCCGGGAGTATGGGCTACACCTTC. Its amino acids are CATSTSFPGSMGYTF.